This T cell receptor beta chain emerged from a study of CD8+CD57+ T cells in acquired aplastic anemia. Study as a whole: The average for DNA from sorted CD4+ and CD8+ cells was 3.2 ug. On average, healthy donors gave about 10.8 million reads for CD4+ cells.

Regarding this clonotype: Its specificity is unknown.

General study points: Found in both controls and patients were twenty-nine CD8+ CDR3 sequences.

Profiling of TCR beta VDJ combinations and CDR3 sequences used genomic DNA as template. Each CDR3 protein gets one entry after TCRdb re-called the reads with MiXCR. The data hold about 170,000 distinct CDR3 sequences, with about 48% observed a single time. This clonotype originated in a human donor in good health. Sequencing was performed on sorted CD4+, CD8+, or CD8+CD57+ T cells (not recorded which) from PBMCs.

The CDR3 nucleotides are TGTGCCAGCAGCTTAGTAAGGCAGGGCATCGCTGAAGCTTTCTTT. Its protein product is CASSLVRQGIAEAFF. The chain is built from TRBV7-9 and TRBJ1-1; tentative D call: TRBD1 (5 bases). Germline assignment: CDR1 SEHNR and CDR2 FQNEAQ (reference sequence). The CDR3 is 15 amino acids. Trimming took off 1 base at V and 6 bases at J, with 15 bases between the two ends.